This entry describes one T cell receptor beta chain. Its target antigen remains unknown. Base-call qualities are not available, and no considerably larger clone is one nucleotide away. The sample comes from a study of OX40 agonist ivuxolimab in advanced cancers. Turning to the overall study: Ivuxolimab was an agonistic, fully human IgG2 monoclonal antibody directed against OX40 (CD134), a costimulatory receptor. Intravenous ivuxolimab was administered to patients every 2 weeks at six dose levels: 0.01, 0.1, 0.3, 1.5, 3 and 10 mg/kg. Peripheral TCRbeta sequencing aimed to test whether ivuxolimab altered TCR sequence diversity and caused clonal T-cell expansion. The paper covers the monotherapy dose-escalation part of the phase I ivuxolimab trial, which included N ≈ 57 patients. Prior anti-PD-1, anti-PD-L1 or anti-CTLA-4 therapy was permitted, and 40% of dose-escalation patients had received checkpoint inhibitors. In the dose-escalation cohort, about four fifths of patients were male, and the mean age was 60 years with a range of roughly 23 to 90. Partial responses occurred in three dose-escalation patients, of whom one had hepatocellular carcinoma and two had cutaneous melanoma. Of the 50 to 55 dose-escalation patients, hepatocellular carcinoma was present in approximately 20, melanoma in around 15, renal cell carcinoma in 9 and head and neck cancer in 9.

Patients with autoimmune disease history or receiving systemic immunosuppression were excluded from the trial. Peripheral blood for TCR sequencing was drawn from every dose cohort at baseline, at cycle 4 day 1 and at cycle 7 day 1. Samples came from an open-label, multicenter, first-in-human phase I dose-escalation trial of ivuxolimab. Adults with locally advanced or metastatic melanoma, renal cell, hepatocellular, or head and neck squamous cell carcinoma were enrolled in the trial. Before TCR sequencing, CD4+ T cells and CD8+ T cells were sorted from peripheral blood as separate populations. For sequencing of the TCRbeta CDR3 region, genomic DNA was extracted from the sorted cells. TCRbeta CDR3 regions were sequenced using the immunoSEQ Assay. What TCRdb holds here is the immuneACCESS table cut down to in-frame rearrangements. Part of the clones is not present; checked against another copy, under half of the missing clones reflect an unresolved V gene, and the others are unexplained. This sample has over 65,000 clones in its table, and 90% to 95% of those were observed once. 0.32% of the sample belongs to the ten largest clones.

On the study overall, not on this receptor specifically: In the 0.1-3.0 mg/kg groups, partial responders were among the patients with the lowest normalized peripheral clonal expansion, particularly in CD8+ T cells. Clonal expansion of both CD4+ and CD8+ blood T cells was observed from baseline to week 6 at doses 0.1 to 3.0 mg/kg. Low levels of normalized T-cell clonal expansion were also seen in some nonresponding patients. Which antigens the clonally expanded peripheral T cells were specific for was not determined. After ivuxolimab, CD8+ T cells had more expanded clones than CD4+ T cells on average.

The TCR was taken from an adult with an advanced solid tumor such as melanoma, head and neck, liver or kidney cancer. The sequenced sample was CD4+ or CD8+ T cells sorted from blood, obtained in a trial of the OX40 agonist ivuxolimab.

CDR3 sequence: CASYQTEALPSGANVLTF. The DNA sequence is TGCGCCAGCTATCAGACAGAGGCACTGCCCTCTGGGGCCAACGTCCTGACTTTC. The chain links TRBV5-1 with TRBJ2-6; TRBD1 is a possible D gene, resting on 5 matching bases. V and J lose 7 bases and 0 bases, and a span of 20 bases separates them. The CDR3 spans 18 residues, from the cysteine through the phenylalanine. Only the CDR3 DNA is retained, 54 bases long and in frame from the first base. CDR1 SGHRS and CDR2 YFSETQ are derived from the germline V gene.